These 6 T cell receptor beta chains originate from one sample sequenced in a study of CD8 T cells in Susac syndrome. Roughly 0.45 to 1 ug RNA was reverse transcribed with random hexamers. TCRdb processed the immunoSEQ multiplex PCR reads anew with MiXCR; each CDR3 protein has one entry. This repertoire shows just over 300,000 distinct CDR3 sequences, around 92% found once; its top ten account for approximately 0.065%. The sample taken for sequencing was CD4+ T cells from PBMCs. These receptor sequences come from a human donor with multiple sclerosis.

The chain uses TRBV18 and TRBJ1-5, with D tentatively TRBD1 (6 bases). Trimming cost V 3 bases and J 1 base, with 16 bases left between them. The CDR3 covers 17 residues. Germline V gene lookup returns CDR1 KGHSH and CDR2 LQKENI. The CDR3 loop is CASSPFGGAGSNQPQHF. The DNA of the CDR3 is TGTGCCAGCTCACCCTTCGGGGGGGCGGGAAGCAATCAGCCCCAGCATTTT.

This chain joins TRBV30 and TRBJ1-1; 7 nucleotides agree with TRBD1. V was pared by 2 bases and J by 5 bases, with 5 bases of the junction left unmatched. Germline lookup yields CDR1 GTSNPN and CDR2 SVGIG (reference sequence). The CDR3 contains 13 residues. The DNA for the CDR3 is TGTGCCTGGAGTCCACAGGGGTTTACTGAAGCTTTCTTT. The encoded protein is CAWSPQGFTEAFF.

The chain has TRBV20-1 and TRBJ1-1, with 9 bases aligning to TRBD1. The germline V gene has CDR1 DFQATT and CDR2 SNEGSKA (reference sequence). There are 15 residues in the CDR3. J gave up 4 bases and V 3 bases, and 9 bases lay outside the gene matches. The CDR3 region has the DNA TGCAGTGCTAGTTCTGGGACAGGGCGAGTCACTGAAGCTTTCTTT. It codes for CSASSGTGRVTEAFF.

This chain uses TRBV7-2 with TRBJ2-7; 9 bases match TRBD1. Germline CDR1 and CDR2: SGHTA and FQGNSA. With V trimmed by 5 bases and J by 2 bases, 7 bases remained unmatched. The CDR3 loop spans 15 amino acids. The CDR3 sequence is CASSVSTGGTYEQYF. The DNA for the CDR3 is TGTGCCAGCAGCGTCTCGACAGGGGGGACCTACGAGCAGTACTTC.

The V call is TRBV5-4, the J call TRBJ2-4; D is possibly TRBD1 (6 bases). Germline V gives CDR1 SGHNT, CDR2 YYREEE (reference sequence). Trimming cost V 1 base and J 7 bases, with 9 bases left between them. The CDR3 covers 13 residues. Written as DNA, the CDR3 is TGTGCCAGCAGCTTGAGGGGGACGAACATTCAGTACTTC. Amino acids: CASSLRGTNIQYF.

This chain's CDR3 is CASSFVGDRTDTQYF. Written as DNA, the CDR3 is TGTGCCAGCAGCTTCGTCGGGGACCGCACAGATACGCAGTATTTT. The chain joins TRBV7-2 to TRBJ2-3; D is perhaps TRBD1 or TRBD2 (5 bases each). V lost 3 bases and J lost 1, with 11 bases in between. CDR3 length: 15 amino acids. Germline V lookup: CDR1 SGHTA, CDR2 FQGNSA.